A selection of T cell receptor beta chains follows, all from one sample in a study of cytomegalovirus exposure and HLA in healthy donors. Libraries were prepared by immunoSEQ multiplex PCR; TCRdb keeps only in-frame clonotypes and omits some of them. The sample gives about 86,000 clones, about 85% of which show up once; about 15% is in the top ten. Sequences were obtained from PBMCs. These receptors came from a woman in her thirties or forties in good health and CMV-seropositive. The CDR3 runs from the conserved cysteine through the conserved F or W. The order of the fields is D gene, J gene, V gene, clone size, CDR3 DNA, CDR3 protein. D genes are given only for firm matches. Not every row has a clone size; where given, it reads once, few, many or a size class.

TRBD1 | TRBJ2-7 | TRBV30 | . | TGTGCCTGGAGGGGGACAGGGCTGAATTTGAACGAGCAGTACTTC | CAWRGTGLNLNEQYF
TRBD2 | TRBJ2-1 | TRBV4-3 | . | TGCGCCAGCAGCCTGCGTCTAGCGGGAGGGCCGGGCAATGAGCAGTTCTTC | CASSLRLAGGPGNEQFF
. | TRBJ1-1 | TRBV6-5 | many | TGTGCCAGCAATCATCAGGGTAGCACTGAAGCTTTCTTT | CASNHQGSTEAFF
TRBD1 | TRBJ1-5 | TRBV19 | . | TGTGCCAGTAGTGCCGGGACAGGTCTTTATAGCAATCAGCCCCAGCATTTT | CASSAGTGLYSNQPQHF
. | TRBJ1-2 | TRBV30 | . | TGTGCCTGGAGTGTAGGAACAGGGCGGGGCTACACCTTC | CAWSVGTGRGYTF
. | TRBJ2-1 | TRBV18 | . | TGTGCCAGCGGCCCCCTAGGGGGCTCCTACAATGAGCAGTTCTTC | CASGPLGGSYNEQFF
TRBD2 | TRBJ2-4 | TRBV6-6 | . | TGTGCCAGCTCCTCCATCGGGGGGAACAAAAACATTCAGTACTTC | CASSSIGGNKNIQYF
. | TRBJ1-1 | TRBV11-2 | . | TGTGCCAGCAGCTTGGGCAGGGGATGGGTGAACACTGAAGCTTTCTTT | CASSLGRGWVNTEAFF
. | TRBJ2-6 | TRBV29-1 | . | TGCAGCGTTGGACGGGGGACTGGGGCCAACGTCCTGACTTTC | CSVGRGTGANVLTF
TRBD1 | TRBJ2-7 | TRBV5-4 | . | TGTGCCAGCAGCCCTGATCCGGGACAGGGGATGAACGAGCAGTACTTC | CASSPDPGQGMNEQYF
. | TRBJ1-5 | TRBV19 | . | TGTGCCAGTAGTATAACCAGGGGCAATCAGCCCCAGCATTTT | CASSITRGNQPQHF
. | TRBJ1-1 | TRBV6-5 | . | TGTGCCAGCAGTTACTCGGACAGGAACACTGAAGCTTTCTTT | CASSYSDRNTEAFF
TRBD2 | TRBJ2-5 | TRBV27 | . | TGTGCCAGCCATCCGGAGACTAGCGGGAGAGGGGAAGGGACCCAGTACTTC | CASHPETSGRGEGTQYF
TRBD2 | TRBJ2-7 | TRBV4-3 | . | TGCGCCAGCAGCCAATTCGGGGGCGCTAGCGGGAGTTGGTCGTACGAGCAGTACTTC | CASSQFGGASGSWSYEQYF
. | TRBJ2-1 | TRBV7-3 | . | TGTGCCAGCAGCTTATCAGGGGATTGGGGGCAGTTCTTC | CASSLSGDWGQFF
. | TRBJ1-2 | TRBV6-5 | . | TGTGCCAGCAGGGGGGCTGGGCATTTGGGCTACACCTTC | CASRGAGHLGYTF
. | TRBJ2-3 | TRBV30 | . | TGTGCCTGGGGGAGTCTTACAGATACGCAGTATTTT | CAWGSLTDTQYF
TRBD2 | TRBJ2-1 | TRBV19 | . | TGTGCCAGTAACCTGGCTAGCGGTTCCTACAATGAGCAGTTCTTC | CASNLASGSYNEQFF
. | TRBJ2-2 | TRBV9 | . | TGTGCCAGCACGGACAAAAGCACCGGGGAGCTGTTTTTT | CASTDKSTGELFF
TRBD1 | TRBJ1-5 | TRBV2 | few | TGTGCCAGCAGTCCGGACAGGAGAGATCAGCCCCAGCATTTT | CASSPDRRDQPQHF
. | TRBJ1-2 | TRBV5-4 | . | TGTGCCAGCAGCTTGCCGGGTAACTATGGCTACACCTTC | CASSLPGNYGYTF
TRBD1 | TRBJ1-1 | TRBV6-5 | . | TGTGCCAGCAGTCCGAACAGGGGGCCCACTGAAGCTTTCTTT | CASSPNRGPTEAFF
TRBD1 | TRBJ1-4 | TRBV4-1 | few | TGCGCCAGCAGCCTAAGGGACAGGGGTAATGAAAAACTGTTTTTT | CASSLRDRGNEKLFF
TRBD2 | TRBJ2-1 | TRBV27 | . | TGTGCCATCGGGACTAGCGGGAGGGACAATGAGCAGTTCTTC | CAIGTSGRDNEQFF
. | TRBJ2-3 | TRBV7-8 | . | TGTGCCAGCCAAGGTGGCGGGACGACGCAGTATTTT | CASQGGGTTQYF
TRBD2 | TRBJ2-2 | TRBV5-6 | . | TGTGCCAGCAGCTTACTAAAAGGACTAGCCGGGGAGCTGTTTTTT | CASSLLKGLAGELFF